Below, 7 T cell receptor beta chains from the same sample are listed, as sequenced in a study of PD-1 blockade in classical Hodgkin lymphoma. Measured with immunoSEQ multiplex PCR; TCRdb has only the in-frame clones, and not every one. This table has about 7,000 clones, roughly 79% appearing once. This sample's time point: newly diagnosed, previously untreated cHL patient sample. The specimen sequenced was peripheral blood mononuclear cells (PBMCs). These receptor sequences come from a human donor with classical Hodgkin lymphoma.

The chain is built from TRBV18 and TRBJ1-3; TRBD1 might be the D (6 bases). CDR1 and CDR2 from the germline V gene are KGHSH and LQKENI. The CDR3 has 15 amino acids. V lost 3 bases and J 1 base, leaving 10 bases between the germline ends. CDR3 sequence reads: CASSPDSSSGNTIYF. The CDR3 DNA sequence: TGTGCCAGCTCACCGGACAGTTCTTCTGGAAACACCATATATTTT.

This clone was detected only a few times. This chain links TRBV9 with TRBJ2-5; either TRBD1 or TRBD2 may fit D (5 bases each). Trimming stripped 4 bases from V and 4 bases from J, with 14 bases between. The CDR3 runs 14 residues. CDR1 SGDLS and CDR2 YYNGEE come from the germline V gene. The CDR3 loop is CASSPLGGGETQYF. The CDR3 DNA sequence: TGTGCCAGCAGCCCCCTCGGTGGGGGAGAGACCCAGTACTTC.

The gene calls are TRBV18 and TRBJ2-3; D ambiguous. The V gene's germline CDR1 is KGHSH and CDR2 LQKENI. The CDR3 runs to 13 residues. Trimming pared 6 bases from V and 6 bases from J, leaving 13 bases between. The CDR3 nucleotides are TGTGCCAGCTCCACCGGACGGTGGGATACGCAGTATTTT. Translation gives CASSTGRWDTQYF.

Here the CDR3 reads CASSFSANTGELFF. CDR3 in DNA: TGTGCCAGCAGCTTCAGCGCTAACACCGGGGAGCTGTTTTTT. The gene calls are TRBV7-9 and TRBJ2-2; D ambiguous. The germline gives CDR1 SEHNR, CDR2 FQNEAQ (reference sequence). V gave up 3 bases and J gave up 2 bases, with 7 bases separating them. The CDR3 contains 14 residues.

This clone has more than one count but fewer than ten. The chain employs TRBV5-1 and TRBJ2-7; 11 bases fit TRBD2. After removal of 4 bases from V and 4 bases from J, the junction contained 4 bases not matched to a gene. The CDR3 sequence is 14 residues long. The germline CDR1 and CDR2 sequences are SGHRS and YFSETQ. In DNA form, the CDR3 reads TGCGCCAGCAGCCCCTTAGCGGGAGGGTACGAGCAGTACTTC. Translated: CASSPLAGGYEQYF.

The rearrangement joins TRBV29-1 to TRBJ1-2; no clear D gene. Trimming stripped 4 bases from V and 4 bases from J, with 10 bases between. This CDR3 has 12 residues. Germline V gene sequence: CDR1 SQVTM, CDR2 ANQGSEA. The CDR3 DNA reads as TGCAGCGTTGCCCCGGGCGGCTATGGCTACACCTTC. Its protein product is CSVAPGGYGYTF.

DNA for the CDR3: TGTGCCAGTAGTACAGACAGGGTCGACACTGAAGCTTTCTTT. Residues: CASSTDRVDTEAFF. This rearrangement joins TRBV19 to TRBJ1-1, with 7 bases fitting TRBD1. CDR1 and CDR2 from the germline V gene are LNHDA and SQIVND (reference sequence). V was pared by 4 bases and J by 3 bases, with 5 bases of the junction left unmatched. This CDR3 comprises 14 residues.